The rows below give T cell receptor beta chains drawn from one sample of a study of siplizumab effects on memory and regulatory T cells. Libraries were prepared by immunoSEQ multiplex PCR; TCRdb keeps only in-frame clonotypes and omits some of them. Of fewer than 45,000 clones listed, more than 70% were seen once; the top ten hold 0.25%. The specimen was naive CD4+ T cells sorted from blood. All receptors come from a human donor in good health. Each CDR3 is given with its conserved first and last residue. Each record gives: J gene, D gene, V gene, CDR3 protein. D genes are given only for firm matches.

>TRBJ1-1|NA|TRBV19
CASIGQNTEAFF
>TRBJ1-1|NA|TRBV11-2
CASSSPKAEAFF
>TRBJ1-5|NA|TRBV18
CASSPDSSNQPQHF
>TRBJ2-7|TRBD2|TRBV2
CASNQRGAGSEQYF
>TRBJ2-5|NA|TRBV29-1
CSVTPLETQYF
>TRBJ2-5|NA|TRBV5-6
CASRLPGHGGTQYF
>TRBJ2-7|TRBD2|TRBV27
CASSRAGLAASYEQYF
>TRBJ1-1|NA|TRBV5-1
CASSLSETGEAFF
>TRBJ2-2|NA|TRBV5-6
CASSWTYTGELFF
>TRBJ1-4|NA|TRBV18
CASSPREGNEKLFF
>TRBJ1-2|NA|TRBV7-3
CASSLTAGYGYTF
>TRBJ2-5|NA|TRBV18
CASSPRLKGETQYF
>TRBJ2-7|NA|TRBV14
CASSQRTFGVEQYF
>TRBJ2-7|NA|TRBV7-9
CASSQIYEQYF
>TRBJ2-1|NA|TRBV6-5
CASSRYNEQFF
>TRBJ2-2|NA|TRBV5-4
CASSLDGGLNTGELFF
>TRBJ1-2|NA|TRBV19
CASSSYTFHYGYTF
>TRBJ2-1|NA|TRBV5-1
CASSLAVSPGTGLREQFF
>TRBJ1-1|TRBD1|TRBV6-5
CASSYWGQQNTEAFF
>TRBJ1-1|NA|TRBV5-6
CASSLAQNTEAFF
>TRBJ2-5|TRBD2|TRBV9
CASSILAGVETQYF
>TRBJ1-2|NA|TRBV10-3
CAISESAGKGDYGYTF
>TRBJ1-1|NA|TRBV4-1
CASSTWGARTEAFF
>TRBJ1-1|TRBD1|TRBV11-2
CASSSRQGRSTEAFF
>TRBJ2-7|TRBD2|TRBV27
CASSLFAGGPYEQYF
>TRBJ1-2|TRBD1|TRBV6-5
CASSGQGAQDYGYTF
>TRBJ1-3|NA|TRBV19
CASRQGGGNTIYF
>TRBJ2-3|TRBD2|TRBV12-5
CASGISGGVDTQYF
>TRBJ2-3|NA|TRBV11-2
CASSLEHSGRNTQYF
>TRBJ2-2|NA|TRBV10-3
CAIRADSYTGELFF
>TRBJ1-4|NA|TRBV19
CASSRQINEKLFF
>TRBJ2-5|TRBD1|TRBV2
CATGQGETQYF
>TRBJ2-7|TRBD2|TRBV19
CASSILAGVTGYEQYF
>TRBJ2-5|NA|TRBV18
CASSYDQGQTQYF
>TRBJ2-7|NA|TRBV29-1
CSGTDRAYEQYF